This TCR beta chain derives from a study of molecular identifiers for immune sequencing clone quantification. Study details: In replicates, the authors split RNA from around 20,000 or 100,000 naive CD8 cells five ways and sequenced four.

Naive CD8 T cells underwent sorting with the CD8+CD4-CCR7+CD45RA+ definition. In preparing bulk TCR libraries, previously described methods and listed TCR primers were used. TCRdb used MiXCR to reprocess the PCR reads, holding one entry per CDR3 protein. The sample yields some 66,000 distinct CDR3 sequences, 15% to 20% seen once. Remarks on this clonotype: What it binds is unknown.

Findings and limits, study-wide: Naive cells had under 1% of molecules in clones above 20 RNA copies, effectors over 98%.

The V end was cut by 1 base, the J end by 4 bases, with 16 bases between. The CDR3 loop spans 17 amino acids. Germline V lookup: CDR1 SGHNT, CDR2 YENEEA. Material for sequencing was naive CD8+ T cells from blood, with Jurkat cell RNA spiked in. Sample subset: FACS-sorted CD8+CD4-CCR7+CD45RA+ naive T cells. This clonotype originated in a human donor in good health. Some libraries in this study had Jurkat cell RNA spiked in. This sequence joins TRBV11-3 and TRBJ2-2, with D tentatively TRBD1 (5 bases). CDR3 amino acids: CASSLGFGHRSTGELFF. DNA for the CDR3: TGTGCCAGCAGCTTAGGGTTCGGACACAGAAGCACCGGGGAGCTGTTTTTT.